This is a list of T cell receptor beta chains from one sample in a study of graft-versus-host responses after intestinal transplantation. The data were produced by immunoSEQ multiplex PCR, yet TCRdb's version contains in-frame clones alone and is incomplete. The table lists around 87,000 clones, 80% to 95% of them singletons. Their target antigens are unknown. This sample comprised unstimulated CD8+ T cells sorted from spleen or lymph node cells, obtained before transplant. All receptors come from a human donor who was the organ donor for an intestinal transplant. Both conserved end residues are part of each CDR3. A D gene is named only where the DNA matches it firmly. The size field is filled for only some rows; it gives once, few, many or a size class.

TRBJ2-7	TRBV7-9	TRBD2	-	TGTGCCAGCAGTGGTCGCGGGGGGCCGAGCGCCTACGAGCAGTACTTC	CASSGRGGPSAYEQYF
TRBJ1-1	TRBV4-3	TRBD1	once	TGCGCCAGCAGCCAAGTCCCAGGGGGCCCGAACACTGAAGCTTTCTTT	CASSQVPGGPNTEAFF
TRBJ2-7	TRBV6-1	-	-	TGTGCCAGCAGTGAGCGGGAATCCCCCTACGAGCAGTACTTC	CASSERESPYEQYF
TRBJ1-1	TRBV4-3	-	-	TGCGCCAGCAGCCTCACGGGGGGCAGGGAAGCTTTCTTT	CASSLTGGREAFF
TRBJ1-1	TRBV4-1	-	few	TGCGCCAGCAGCCAAGAGCTAGAAACTGAAGCTTTCTTT	CASSQELETEAFF
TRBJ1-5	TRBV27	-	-	TGTGCCAGCAGCCGGCTCGGAGGGAATCAGCCCCAGCATTTT	CASSRLGGNQPQHF
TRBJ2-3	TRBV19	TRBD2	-	TGTGCCAGTAGCCTCTTGGGGGGGGTTGCAGATACGCAGTATTTT	CASSLLGGVADTQYF
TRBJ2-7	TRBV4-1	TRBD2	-	TGCGCCAGCAGCCGACACCCGGGAGGCTACTACGAGCAGTACTTC	CASSRHPGGYYEQYF
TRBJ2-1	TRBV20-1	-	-	TGCAGTGCTCACTTATATGAGCAGTTCTTC	CSAHLYEQFF
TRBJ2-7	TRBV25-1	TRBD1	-	TGTGCCAGCAGGGACAGGGGCGACCACGAGCAGTACTTC	CASRDRGDHEQYF
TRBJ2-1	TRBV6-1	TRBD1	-	TGTGCCACACGGACAGGCTACAATGAGCAGTTCTTC	CATRTGYNEQFF
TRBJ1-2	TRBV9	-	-	TGTGCCAGCAGCGGTAGCGGGGCAGGAAGAGGCTACACCTTC	CASSGSGAGRGYTF
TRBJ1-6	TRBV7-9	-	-	TGTGCCAGCAGCTCCGGACACCTTAATTCACCCCTCCACTTT	CASSSGHLNSPLHF
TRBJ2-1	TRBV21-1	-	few	TGTGCCAGCAGCGCCGACCCGGGGGGCGGGGAGTTCTTC	CASSADPGGGEFF
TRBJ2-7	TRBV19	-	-	TGTGCCAGTAGCGGGGGCTCCTACGAGCAGTACTTC	CASSGGSYEQYF
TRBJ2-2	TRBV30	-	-	TGTGCCTGGAGTTGGGGAGTAAACACCGGGGAGCTGTTTTTT	CAWSWGVNTGELFF
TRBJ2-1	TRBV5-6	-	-	TGTGCCAGCAGCTTGGTGCTAGCTGGCAATGAGCAGTTCTTC	CASSLVLAGNEQFF
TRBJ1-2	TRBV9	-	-	TGTGCCAGCAGCGTAGCGGACAGATATGGCTACACCTTC	CASSVADRYGYTF
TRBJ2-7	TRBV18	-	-	TGTGCCAGCTCACCTCCCGCTAGATACGAGCAGTACTTC	CASSPPARYEQYF
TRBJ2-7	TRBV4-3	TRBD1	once	TGCGCCAGCAGCCAAGATCCGGGACAGGGCAACGAGCAGTACTTC	CASSQDPGQGNEQYF
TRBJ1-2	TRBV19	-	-	TGTGCCAGTAGTCTTCCAGGGGTATTCCCCTATGGCTACACCTTC	CASSLPGVFPYGYTF
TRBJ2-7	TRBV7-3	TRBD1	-	TGTGCCAGCAGCTTAGGGACAGGCTACGAGCAGTACTTC	CASSLGTGYEQYF
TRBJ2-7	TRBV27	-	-	TGTGCCAGCAGTTTATCGCGGGGTGGCTACGAGCAGTACTTC	CASSLSRGGYEQYF
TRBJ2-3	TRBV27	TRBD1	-	TGTGCCAGCAGTTTATTATCCCCCAGGGGGCAAGATACGCAGTATTTT	CASSLLSPRGQDTQYF
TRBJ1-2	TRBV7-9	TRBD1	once	TGTGCCAGCAGCTCGATCCGGGACAGAGATAACTATGGCTACACCTTC	CASSSIRDRDNYGYTF
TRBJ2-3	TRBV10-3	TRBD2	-	TGTGCCATCAGTGAGCCTAGCGGGGGGAGCACAGATACGCAGTATTTT	CAISEPSGGSTDTQYF
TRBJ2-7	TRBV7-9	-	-	TGTGCCAGCAGCTTCATTAGCGGCTACGAGCAGTACTTC	CASSFISGYEQYF
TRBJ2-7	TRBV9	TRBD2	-	TGTGCCAGCAGCGTGGGGGGGTCGGCCTACGAGCAGTACTTC	CASSVGGSAYEQYF
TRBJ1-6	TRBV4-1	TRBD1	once	TGCGCCAGCAGCCAAGATCTGGGACAGGGGGATTCACCCCTCCACTTT	CASSQDLGQGDSPLHF
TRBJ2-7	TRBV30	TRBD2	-	TGTGCCTGGAGATGGGGGGGGAGGTACGAGCAGTACTTC	CAWRWGGRYEQYF
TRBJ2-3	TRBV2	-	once	TGTGCCAGCAGGGAGGGTAGTCCACGCACAGATACGCAGTATTTT	CASREGSPRTDTQYF
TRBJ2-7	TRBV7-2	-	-	TGTGCCAGCAGCGAACGGGAAGTACACTACTACGAGCAGTACTTC	CASSEREVHYYEQYF
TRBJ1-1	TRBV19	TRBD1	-	TGTGCCAGTCTCGGACAGGGGCAACTACACACTGAAGCTTTCTTT	CASLGQGQLHTEAFF